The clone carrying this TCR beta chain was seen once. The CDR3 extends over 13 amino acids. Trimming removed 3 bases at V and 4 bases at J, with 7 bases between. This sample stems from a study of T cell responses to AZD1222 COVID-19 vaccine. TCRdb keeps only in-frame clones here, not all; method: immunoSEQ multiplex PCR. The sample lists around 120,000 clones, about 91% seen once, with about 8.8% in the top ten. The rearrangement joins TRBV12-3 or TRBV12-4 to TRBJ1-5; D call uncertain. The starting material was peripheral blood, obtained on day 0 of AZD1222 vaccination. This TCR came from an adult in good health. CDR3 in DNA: TGTGCCAGCAGTTTCAATCGGAATCAGCCCCAGCATTTT. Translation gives CASSFNRNQPQHF.